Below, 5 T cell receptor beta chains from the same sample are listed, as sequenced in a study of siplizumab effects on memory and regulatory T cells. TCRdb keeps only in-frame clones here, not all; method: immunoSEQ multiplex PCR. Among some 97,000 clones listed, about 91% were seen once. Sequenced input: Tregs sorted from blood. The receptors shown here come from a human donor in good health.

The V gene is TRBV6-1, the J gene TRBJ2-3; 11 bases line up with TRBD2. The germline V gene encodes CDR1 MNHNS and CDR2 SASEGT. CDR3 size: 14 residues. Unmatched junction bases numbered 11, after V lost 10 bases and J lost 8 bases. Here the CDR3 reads CATLLAGDVVTQYF. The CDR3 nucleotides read TGTGCCACCCTACTAGCGGGAGATGTGGTTACGCAGTATTTT.

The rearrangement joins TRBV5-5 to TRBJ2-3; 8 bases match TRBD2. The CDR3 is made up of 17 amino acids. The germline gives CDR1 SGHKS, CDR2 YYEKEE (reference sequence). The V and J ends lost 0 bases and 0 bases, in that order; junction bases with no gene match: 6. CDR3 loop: CASSLVRLAGSTDTQYF. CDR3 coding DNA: TGTGCCAGCAGCTTGGTTAGGTTAGCGGGGAGCACAGATACGCAGTATTTT.

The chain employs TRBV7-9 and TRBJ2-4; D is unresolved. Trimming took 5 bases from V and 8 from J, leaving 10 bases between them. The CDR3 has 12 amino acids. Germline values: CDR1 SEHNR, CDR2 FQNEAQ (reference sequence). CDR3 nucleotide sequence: TGTGCCAGCAGCCGACCGACGGACATTCAGTACTTC. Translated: CASSRPTDIQYF.

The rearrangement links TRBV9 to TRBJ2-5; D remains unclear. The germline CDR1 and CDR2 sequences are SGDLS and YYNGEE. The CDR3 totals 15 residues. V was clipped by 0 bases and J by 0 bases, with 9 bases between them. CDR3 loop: CASSVGSRHQETQYF. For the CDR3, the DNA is TGTGCCAGCAGCGTAGGCTCACGGCACCAAGAGACCCAGTACTTC. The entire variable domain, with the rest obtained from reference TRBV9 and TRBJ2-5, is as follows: DSGVTQTPKHLITATGQRVTLRCSPRSGDLSVYWYQQSLDQGLQFLIQYYNGEERAKGNILERFSAQQFPDLHSELNLSSLELGDSALYFCASSVGSRHQETQYFGPGTRLLVL.

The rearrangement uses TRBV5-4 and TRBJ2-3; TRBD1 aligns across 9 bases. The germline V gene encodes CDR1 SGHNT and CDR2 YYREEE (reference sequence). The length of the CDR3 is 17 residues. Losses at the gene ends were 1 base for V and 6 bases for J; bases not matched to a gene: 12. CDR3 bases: TGTGCCAGCAGCTTGCCCCCTCCGGGACAGGGACCTGATACGCAGTATTTT. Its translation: CASSLPPPGQGPDTQYF.